The 30 T cell receptor beta chains below come from one sample, sequenced in a study of beta chain features in type 1 diabetes (dated by TCRdb to between 2018 and 2020). What the study reported, not specific to this receptor: In all four CD4+ subsets, TCRB CDR3 length was moderately but significantly shorter in type 1 diabetes patients.

These receptors are not linked to any known antigen. Libraries came from the immunoSEQ multiplex PCR assay. The entire amount of isolated RNA was reverse transcribed using the High Capacity cDNA Reverse Transcription Kit, so the sequenced TCRB transcripts were expressed ones. TCRdb re-hosts the immuneACCESS table, in-frame sequences only. Its copies lack some clones; in the studies checked, an unresolved V gene accounts for under half of them, and the cause for the rest is not known. The sample records about 68,000 clones, nearly 50% of which are singletons. The ten largest clonotypes hold 0.65% to 0.9% of the sample. The specimen sequenced was central memory CD4+ T cells from blood. The source of these receptors is a young man with type 1 diabetes.

The chain uses TRBV4-1 and TRBJ2-2, with TRBD1 matching 9 bases. Looked up from germline, CDR1 is MGHRA and CDR2 is YSYEKL. The CDR3 sequence is 14 residues long. With 6 bases clipped from V and 3 bases from J, the junction kept 2 bases outside the gene matches. The CDR3 nucleotides are TGCGCCAGCAGATGGACAGGGGACACCGGGGAGCTGTTTTTT. Its translation: CASRWTGDTGELFF.

This clone has more than one count but fewer than ten. The rearrangement uses TRBV4-1 and TRBJ1-4; 8 bases map to TRBD1. The CDR3 length is 15 residues. Trimming took 0 bases from V and 8 from J; bases not matched to a gene: 5. Germline CDR1 MGHRA, CDR2 YSYEKL. CDR3 coding DNA: TGCGCCAGCAGCCAAGATGGACAGGGTGGGGAAAAACTGTTTTTT. Its translation is CASSQDGQGGEKLFF.

This clone has a handful of counts. The genes are TRBV7-2 and TRBJ1-5, with 9 positions matching TRBD1. The germline V gene encodes CDR1 SGHTA and CDR2 FQGNSA. Losses at the gene ends were 5 bases for V and 9 bases for J; bases not matched to a gene: 8. The CDR3 consists of 14 residues. CDR3 nucleotides: TGTGCCAGCAGCCCCCGACAGGGGGGCTTGCCCCAGCATTTT. Translation gives CASSPRQGGLPQHF.

The chain combines TRBV29-1 with TRBJ2-6; D not resolved. The CDR3 runs to 14 residues. Trimming removed 6 bases at V and 3 bases at J, with 12 bases between. The germline gives CDR1 SQVTM, CDR2 ANQGSEA. The DNA of the CDR3 is TGCAGCGTATTTGGTGGCAGTGGGGCCAACGTCCTGACTTTC. Its translation: CSVFGGSGANVLTF.

The CDR3 spells CASSFQGVYGYTF. The DNA for the CDR3 is TGCGCCAGCAGCTTCCAGGGCGTTTATGGCTACACCTTC. The chain has TRBV5-1 and TRBJ1-2; D is perhaps TRBD1 (5 bases). The CDR3 is 13 amino acids. V was trimmed by 2 bases and J by 5 bases, leaving 10 bases between them. Germline V lookup: CDR1 SGHRS, CDR2 YFSETQ. Full variable domain (remainder filled in from reference TRBV5-1 and TRBJ1-2): KAGVTQTPRYLIKTRGQQVTLSCSPISGHRSVSWYQQTPGQGLQFLFEYFSETQRNKGNFPGRFSGRQFSNSRSEMNVSTLELGDSALYLCASSFQGVYGYTFGSGTRLTVV.

This clone appeared a few times. The identical CDR3 is also encoded by other nucleotide sequences in the sample. The genes are TRBV6-5 and TRBJ1-2; the D is unclear. The CDR3 spans 14 residues. Germline V gene data show CDR1 as MNHEY and CDR2 as SVGAGI. V lost 4 bases, J lost 5 bases, and 14 bases lay in between. CDR3: CASSSPGVGYGYTF. The CDR3 coding sequence is TGTGCCAGCAGTTCCCCGGGAGTCGGGTATGGCTACACCTTC.

The table lists this clone with a few counts. The V and J genes are TRBV11-2 and TRBJ1-1; D is perhaps TRBD1 (5 bases). V lost 4 bases to trimming and J lost 1 base, with 7 bases between them. Germline CDR1 reads SGHAT; CDR2 reads FQNNGV. CDR3 size: 13 residues. CDR3 region: CASSSGWNTEAFF. The CDR3 region has the DNA TGTGCCAGCAGCTCAGGGTGGAACACTGAAGCTTTCTTT. Supplemented by reference TRBV11-2 and TRBJ1-1, the full variable domain reads EAGVAQSPRYKIIEKRQSVAFWCNPISGHATLYWYQQILGQGPKLLIQFQNNGVVDDSQLPKDRFSAERLKGVDSTLKIQPAKLEDSAVYLCASSSGWNTEAFFGQGTRLTVV.

The chain employs TRBV5-1 and TRBJ1-2; 8 bases align to TRBD1. Unmatched junction bases numbered 4, after V lost 0 bases and J lost 3 bases. Per germline, CDR1 SGHRS and CDR2 YFSETQ. This CDR3 is 15 amino acids long. The CDR3 DNA reads as TGCGCCAGCAGCTTGGGGGACAGGAGCTACTATGGCTACACCTTC. Protein sequence: CASSLGDRSYYGYTF.

This clone has only a few counts. V and J are TRBV6-6 and TRBJ2-2; tentatively, D is TRBD1 (5 bases). V shed 10 bases and J shed 3 bases, with 18 bases lying between them. The CDR3 runs to 15 residues. From germline, CDR1 is MNHNY and CDR2 SVGAGI (reference sequence). The CDR3 DNA is TGTGCCACCAAACCCCAGGGTCGGTACACCGGGGAGCTGTTTTTT. It translates to CATKPQGRYTGELFF.

The genes are TRBV9 and TRBJ1-2, with 7 bases fitting TRBD1. Trimming took 0 bases from V and 3 from J; bases not matched to a gene: 2. Germline CDR1 SGDLS, CDR2 YYNGEE. This CDR3 has 14 amino acids. As DNA, the CDR3 is TGTGCCAGCAGCGTAGGAGGGGGCGACTATGGCTACACCTTC. This gives the protein CASSVGGGDYGYTF.

This clone has only a few counts. This chain joins TRBV29-1 and TRBJ2-7, with 7 bases lining up with TRBD1. Germline CDR1 and CDR2: SQVTM and ANQGSEA. V gave up 2 bases and J gave up 3 bases; unmatched junction bases: 7. The CDR3 extends over 14 amino acids. This CDR3 is CSVESGGPRYEQYF. The CDR3 DNA follows: TGCAGCGTTGAATCAGGGGGTCCCCGCTACGAGCAGTACTTC.

The chain is built from TRBV5-1 and TRBJ2-3; 14 nucleotides agree with TRBD2. The V segment lost 4 bases and the J segment 1 base; nucleotides outside the gene matches: 5. This CDR3 spans 17 amino acids. Germline values: CDR1 SGHRS, CDR2 YFSETQ. The CDR3 DNA sequence: TGCGCCAGCAGCCAAGGACTAGCGGGAGGAGGCACAGATACGCAGTATTTT. This gives the protein CASSQGLAGGGTDTQYF.

V usage is TRBV19 and J usage is TRBJ1-1, with 9 bases identical to TRBD1. The junction had 8 bases not matched to a gene; V was cut back by 5 bases and J by 1 base. Per the germline V gene, CDR1 is LNHDA and CDR2 is SQIVND (reference sequence). The CDR3 is made up of 16 amino acids. CDR3 sequence (DNA): TGTGCCAGTAGTGTAACGACAGGGGGTCGGAACACTGAAGCTTTCTTT. Its protein product is CASSVTTGGRNTEAFF.

In this sample, this clone turned up a few times. The chain joins TRBV7-9 to TRBJ2-7; TRBD1 might be the D (5 bases). V lost 5 bases and J lost 5, with 13 bases in between. CDR3 size: 13 residues. CDR1 SEHNR and CDR2 FQNEAQ come from the germline V gene (reference sequence). The DNA of the CDR3 is TGTGCCAGCAGCAATTCCGCAGGGAACGAGCAGTACTTC. Protein sequence: CASSNSAGNEQYF.

The chain employs TRBV15 and TRBJ2-5, with 10 nucleotides matching TRBD1. The CDR3 has 16 amino acids. Trimming at V came to 0 bases and at J to 5 bases, leaving 6 bases not matched to a gene. Germline V CDR1 and CDR2: LNHNV, YYDKDF (reference sequence). CDR3 in DNA: TGTGCCACCAGCAGAGATGGGGACAGGGGCTGGGAGACCCAGTACTTC. As protein: CATSRDGDRGWETQYF. Full variable domain (outside the CDR3, taken from reference TRBV15 and TRBJ2-5): DAMVIQNPRYQVTQFGKPVTLSCSQTLNHNVMYWYQQKSSQAPKLLFHYYDKDFNNEADTPDNFQSRRPNTSFCFLDIRSPGLGDTAMYLCATSRDGDRGWETQYFGPGTRLLVL.

This clone was counted only a few times. This chain joins TRBV30 and TRBJ2-3; D is undetermined. Trimming removed 0 bases at V and 3 bases at J, with 10 bases between. The CDR3 spans 14 residues. Germline CDR1 reads GTSNPN; CDR2 reads SVGIG (reference sequence). The CDR3 sequence: CAWSVGLVTDTQYF. For the CDR3, the DNA is TGTGCCTGGAGTGTGGGTCTAGTGACAGATACGCAGTATTTT.

V is TRBV14 and J is TRBJ1-2; 10 nucleotides match TRBD1. In germline, CDR1 is SGHDN, CDR2 FVKESK. CDR3 length: 14 amino acids. J lost 4 bases, V lost 7 bases, and 6 bases had no gene match. Written as DNA, the CDR3 is TGTGCCAGCACCCAGACAGGGGGCGTCTATGGCTACACCTTC. This translates into CASTQTGGVYGYTF.

The chain carries TRBV21-1 and TRBJ1-1; TRBD1 was called by the table and not checked on the DNA. TRBV21-1 is reported as a pseudogene. The CDR3 length is 16 residues. CDR3 sequence (DNA): TGTGCCAGCAGCAAAAGTGGGGCAGACACTAACACTGAAGCTTTCTTT. This encodes CASSKSGADTNTEAFF.

The chain recombines TRBV6-5 with TRBJ1-6; 7 bases align to TRBD1. CDR3 length: 14 residues. Germline V CDR1 and CDR2: MNHEY, SVGAGI. After removal of 6 bases from V and 8 bases from J, the junction contained 7 bases not matched to a gene. The CDR3 DNA reads TGTGCCAGCAGCTATACCGGGACAGATTCACCCCTCCACTTT. Its translation: CASSYTGTDSPLHF.

The rearrangement links TRBV7-8 to TRBJ1-1, with a tentative D call TRBD1 (6 bases). The V gene's germline CDR1 is SGHVS and CDR2 FQNEAQ. The CDR3 extends over 15 amino acids. V shed 1 base and J shed 4 bases, with 13 bases lying between them. CDR3 sequence: CASSLVGGPATEAFF. CDR3 in DNA: TGTGCCAGCAGCTTAGTAGGGGGTCCCGCCACTGAAGCTTTCTTT.

The table lists this clone with a few counts. The rearrangement uses TRBV10-3 and TRBJ2-2; TRBD2 matches at 7 bases. From germline, CDR1 is ENHRY and CDR2 SYGVKD. The CDR3 is 15 residues long. J was trimmed by 2 bases and V by 4 bases; bases with no gene match: 4. In nucleotides, the CDR3 is TGTGCCATCAGTGGGAGCGGGGATAACACCGGGGAGCTGTTTTTT. Translation: CAISGSGDNTGELFF.

In its sample, this clone was seen a few times. This chain uses TRBV29-1 with TRBJ2-7; a possible D gene is TRBD2 (5 bases). This CDR3 is 14 amino acids long. The V end was cut by 3 bases, the J end by 0 bases, with 12 bases between. Germline V gives CDR1 SQVTM, CDR2 ANQGSEA. The CDR3 spells CSVDVAGLSYEQYF. CDR3 DNA: TGCAGCGTTGACGTTGCAGGACTCTCCTACGAGCAGTACTTC.

The chain carries TRBV5-1 and TRBJ2-1, with D possibly TRBD2 on 6 matching bases. The germline V gene encodes CDR1 SGHRS and CDR2 YFSETQ. This CDR3 is 15 amino acids long. V lost 4 bases and J lost 0, with 11 bases in between. This CDR3 is CASSPGLLSYNEQFF. The CDR3 region has the DNA TGCGCCAGCAGCCCGGGACTCCTCTCCTACAATGAGCAGTTCTTC. The full variable domain, completed using reference TRBV5-1 and TRBJ2-1, is KAGVTQTPRYLIKTRGQQVTLSCSPISGHRSVSWYQQTPGQGLQFLFEYFSETQRNKGNFPGRFSGRQFSNSRSEMNVSTLELGDSALYLCASSPGLLSYNEQFFGPGTRLTVL.

This clone was observed once. The chain recombines TRBV2 with TRBJ1-5; D possibly corresponds to TRBD1 (6 bases). Trimming took off 3 bases at V and 4 bases at J, with 13 bases between the two ends. The CDR3 is made up of 15 amino acids. The germline CDR1 and CDR2 sequences are SNHLY and FYNNEI. The CDR3 region is CASSDLGTPNQPQHF. The CDR3 region has the DNA TGTGCCAGCAGTGATTTAGGGACACCTAATCAGCCCCAGCATTTT.

This clone has only one observation. The genes are TRBV6-5 and TRBJ1-6; D ambiguous. V shed 6 bases and J shed 17 bases, with 17 bases lying between them. CDR3 length equals 12 residues. From germline, CDR1 is MNHEY and CDR2 SVGAGI. The CDR3, as DNA: TGTGCCAGCAGCACCGTGGGAGCGGCCTTCCACTTT. It translates to CASSTVGAAFHF.

This clone occurred a few times. The chain employs TRBV19 and TRBJ1-5; D gene uncertain. The CDR3 sequence is 14 residues long. With 10 bases removed from V and 0 bases from J, the gap between germline ends came to 13 bases. Germline V gene sequence: CDR1 LNHDA, CDR2 SQIVND (reference sequence). The CDR3 region is CATRREYSNQPQHF. The CDR3 DNA sequence: TGTGCCACCCGGAGGGAGTATAGCAATCAGCCCCAGCATTTT. The full variable domain, rest sourced from reference TRBV19 and TRBJ1-5, is DGGITQSPKYLFRKEGQNVTLSCEQNLNHDAMYWYRQDPGQGLRLIYYSQIVNDFQKGDIAEGYSVSREKKESFPLTVTSAQKNPTAFYLCATRREYSNQPQHFGDGTRLSIL.

This chain links TRBV11-2 with TRBJ2-3; D possibly corresponds to TRBD2 (5 bases). Per the germline V gene, CDR1 is SGHAT and CDR2 is FQNNGV. Trimming cost V 1 base and J 3 bases, with 14 bases left between them. The CDR3 consists of 16 residues. The CDR3 is CASSLGASPKTDTQYF. The CDR3 coding sequence is TGTGCCAGCAGCTTAGGGGCTAGCCCCAAAACAGATACGCAGTATTTT. Using reference TRBV11-2 and TRBJ2-3 for the parts outside the CDR3, the full variable domain is EAGVAQSPRYKIIEKRQSVAFWCNPISGHATLYWYQQILGQGPKLLIQFQNNGVVDDSQLPKDRFSAERLKGVDSTLKIQPAKLEDSAVYLCASSLGASPKTDTQYFGPGTRLTVL.

The CDR3 sequence: CASSGTGYYGYTF. The CDR3 DNA sequence: TGTGCCAGCAGTGGGACGGGGTACTATGGCTACACCTTC. The V call is TRBV6-1, the J call TRBJ1-2; D is undetermined. This CDR3 is built from 13 residues. Germline V gene data show CDR1 as MNHNS and CDR2 as SASEGT. V lost 4 bases to trimming and J lost 3 bases, with 9 bases between them.

This clone has just one count. This chain connects TRBV7-9 to TRBJ1-1; D unresolved. Trimming cost V 5 bases and J 7 bases, with 11 bases left between them. Germline CDR1 reads SEHNR; CDR2 reads FQNEAQ (reference sequence). This CDR3 contains 12 residues. The CDR3 sequence: CASSRGHLEAFF. CDR3 in DNA: TGTGCCAGCAGCCGGGGTCATCTTGAAGCTTTCTTT.

The chain employs TRBV19 and TRBJ2-1; 7 nucleotides align to TRBD1. Unmatched junction bases numbered 8, after V lost 3 bases and J lost 3 bases. The CDR3 spans 16 residues. Germline V gene sequence: CDR1 LNHDA, CDR2 SQIVND (reference sequence). CDR3 in DNA: TGTGCCAGTAGTATTGACGGGACAGCCTACTACAATGAGCAGTTCTTC. Amino acid sequence: CASSIDGTAYYNEQFF. The full variable domain, in which reference TRBV19 and TRBJ2-1 provide the parts outside the CDR3, is DGGITQSPKYLFRKEGQNVTLSCEQNLNHDAMYWYRQDPGQGLRLIYYSQIVNDFQKGDIAEGYSVSREKKESFPLTVTSAQKNPTAFYLCASSIDGTAYYNEQFFGPGTRLTVL.